Below are 28 T cell receptor beta chains sequenced from a single sample in a study of T-cell reconstitution after alpha-beta-depleted transplantation in children. TCRbeta library construction was performed incorporating unique molecular identifiers. From the PCR reads, TCRdb called clonotypes with MiXCR, one entry per CDR3 protein. Here the sample spans approximately 170,000 distinct CDR3 sequences, around 10% being singletons. Here the sequenced sample was PBMCs, taken before TCRalphabeta/CD19-depleted stem cell transplant. The receptor source for this set is a boy aged 2 to 10 with acute myeloid leukemia, due to receive a stem cell transplant.

In this sample, this clonotype turned up many times. The chain combines TRBV5-6 with TRBJ2-1; TRBD2 might be the D (6 bases). The CDR3 totals 13 residues. The V end was cut by 0 bases, the J end by 10 bases, with 11 bases between. Germline values: CDR1 SGHDT, CDR2 YYEEEE. CDR3 in amino acids: CASSLGWAGEQFF. The DNA for the CDR3 is TGTGCCAGCAGCTTGGGCTGGGCGGGGGAGCAGTTCTTC.

At least ten counts were recorded for this clonotype. The chain links TRBV10-2 to TRBJ2-1, with 16 bases identical to TRBD2. V lost 8 bases and J lost 7; bases outside the gene matches: 2. The CDR3 runs 14 residues. Looked up from germline, CDR1 is WSHSY and CDR2 is SAAADI. The CDR3 loop reads CASAGLAGGNEQFF. As DNA, the CDR3 is TGCGCCAGCGCGGGACTAGCGGGGGGGAATGAGCAGTTCTTC.

This clonotype was counted many times. The chain's CDR3 is CASSTRTGGNTEAFF. CDR3 DNA: TGCGCCAGCAGCACTCGGACAGGAGGGAACACTGAAGCTTTCTTT. The chain uses TRBV5-1 and TRBJ1-1; TRBD1 matches 7 bases. The CDR3 is 15 amino acids. The junction had 7 bases not matched to a gene; V was cut back by 4 bases and J by 1 base. Germline CDR1 is SGHRS and CDR2 is YFSETQ.

This clonotype was recorded many times. This rearrangement joins TRBV20-1 to TRBJ2-5, with D possibly TRBD1 on 6 matching bases. The V gene's germline CDR1 is DFQATT and CDR2 SNEGSKA (reference sequence). There are 11 residues in the CDR3. V lost 5 bases and J 5 bases, leaving 9 bases between the germline ends. The CDR3 DNA reads as TGCAGTGCTCGTCAGGGGGAGACCCAGTACTTC. Protein sequence: CSARQGETQYF.

This rearrangement joins TRBV5-1 to TRBJ2-7; 8 bases are shared with TRBD1. Germline values: CDR1 SGHRS, CDR2 YFSETQ. Germline trimming cut 4 bases from V and 6 bases from J; bases unmatched to any gene: 6. The CDR3 loop spans 13 amino acids. DNA for the CDR3: TGCGCCAGCAGCCGTCTACAGGGGGGCGAGCAGTACTTC. The encoded protein is CASSRLQGGEQYF.

The table lists this clonotype with many counts. The chain recombines TRBV27 with TRBJ1-5, with D maybe TRBD1 (6 bases). Looked up from germline, CDR1 is MNHEY and CDR2 is SMNVEV (reference sequence). This CDR3 has 14 amino acids. The V and J ends lost 3 bases and 4 bases respectively, with 10 bases between them. The CDR3: CASSFRDMNQPQHF. CDR3 nucleotides: TGTGCCAGCAGTTTCAGGGACATGAATCAGCCCCAGCATTTT.

This clonotype was seen repeatedly, ten times or more. The rearrangement links TRBV28 to TRBJ2-7, with D perhaps TRBD1 (5 bases). This CDR3 has 14 amino acids. CDR1 is MDHEN, CDR2 SYDVKM, per germline. V dropped 3 bases and J dropped 5 bases, with 14 bases sitting between them. The CDR3 loop reads CASSFLGRIDEQYF. The CDR3 DNA sequence: TGTGCCAGCAGTTTTCTGGGGCGTATCGACGAGCAGTACTTC.

This clonotype was detected ten times or more. V is TRBV5-1 and J is TRBJ2-1; D may be TRBD1 (6 bases). The CDR3 length is 12 residues. Trimming removed 0 bases from V and 9 bases from J, with 7 bases in between. CDR1 is SGHRS, CDR2 YFSETQ, per germline. The CDR3 nucleotides read TGCGCCAGCAGCTTGGAACAGGGTGAGCAGTTCTTC. Its translation is CASSLEQGEQFF.

This clonotype was detected many times. V gene TRBV9 combines with J gene TRBJ2-2, with D possibly being TRBD1 (5 bases). Germline V gene data show CDR1 as SGDLS and CDR2 as YYNGEE. V was trimmed by 3 bases and J by 0 bases, leaving 12 bases between them. The CDR3 is 16 amino acids. The CDR3 sequence is CASSDRIGANTGELFF. The CDR3 region has the DNA TGTGCCAGCAGCGACAGGATTGGTGCGAACACCGGGGAGCTGTTTTTT.

This clonotype was counted many times. This chain joins TRBV6-5 and TRBJ1-1, with a possible D match to TRBD1 (6 bases). The germline V gene has CDR1 MNHEY and CDR2 SVGAGI. The CDR3 spans 15 residues. V shed 0 bases and J shed 1 base, with 9 bases lying between them. The CDR3 region has the DNA TGTGCCAGCAGTTACTCGGGGGGCTCGAACACTGAAGCTTTCTTT. It is translated as CASSYSGGSNTEAFF.

This clonotype was detected ten times or more. The rearrangement links TRBV4-1 to TRBJ2-2; 8 bases match TRBD1. The trim removed 0 bases at V and 7 bases at J, leaving 7 bases unmatched. Germline V CDR1 and CDR2: MGHRA, YSYEKL. There are 16 residues in the CDR3. The CDR3 DNA reads TGCGCCAGCAGCCAAGAGCGACAGGGGCGGATCGGGGAGCTGTTTTTT. This translates into CASSQERQGRIGELFF.

This clonotype appeared many times. V is TRBV7-3 and J is TRBJ2-3; TRBD2 aligns across 13 bases. V lost 5 bases and J lost 5; bases outside the gene matches: 4. This CDR3 is 15 amino acids long. Germline CDR1 SGHTA, CDR2 FQGTGA. The CDR3 spells CASSRTSGGIDTQYF. The CDR3 DNA is TGTGCCAGCAGCCGGACTAGCGGGGGTATAGATACGCAGTATTTT.

The sample holds many counts of this clonotype. The chain carries TRBV15 and TRBJ2-1; possibly TRBD1 for D (9 bases). Germline V gene data show CDR1 as LNHNV and CDR2 as YYDKDF (reference sequence). The CDR3 runs 17 residues. Deletions cut 3 bases from V and 7 bases from J, with 22 bases between. In DNA, the CDR3 is TGTGCCACCAGCAGCACGGGAGGGGGACAGGGACTAAATGAGCAGTTCTTC. Amino acid sequence: CATSSTGGGQGLNEQFF.

The table lists this clonotype with many counts. V usage is TRBV7-9 and J usage is TRBJ2-1; D is unclear. The V gene lost 4 bases and the J gene lost 10 bases, with 5 bases spanning the gap. Germline lookup yields CDR1 SEHNR and CDR2 FQNEAQ (reference sequence). This CDR3 spans 10 amino acids. Here the CDR3 reads CASSSKEQFF. The DNA for the CDR3 is TGTGCCAGCAGCTCCAAAGAGCAGTTCTTC.

This clonotype was seen repeatedly, ten times or more. Written as DNA, the CDR3 is TGTGCCAGCACCCCTGGGGGGGCGAGGAATGAGCAGTTCTTC. It is translated as CASTPGGARNEQFF. This chain uses TRBV2 with TRBJ2-1, with D possibly being TRBD2 (7 bases). This CDR3 has 14 residues. The germline gives CDR1 SNHLY, CDR2 FYNNEI. The V end lost 7 bases, the J end lost 7 bases, and 17 bases lay between the germline ends.

This clonotype was found many times. This chain joins TRBV7-9 and TRBJ2-1; TRBD2 matches 8 bases. The CDR3 has 15 amino acids. CDR1 is SEHNR and CDR2 is FQNEAQ in the germline V gene (reference sequence). J gave up 5 bases and V 4 bases, and 7 bases lay outside the gene matches. The CDR3 loop is CASSSNLGLDNEQFF. DNA for the CDR3: TGTGCCAGCAGCTCCAACCTGGGACTAGACAATGAGCAGTTCTTC.

Turning to this clonotype: A read error may be the cause here, since a much bigger clone is one base away. This chain links TRBV5-4 with TRBJ2-1; possibly TRBD1 for D (6 bases). Trimming shortened V by 4 bases and J by 10 bases, and 15 bases separated the two germline ends. The germline CDR1 and CDR2 sequences are SGHNT and YYREEE (reference sequence). This CDR3 is built from 13 residues. The CDR3 DNA sequence: TGTGCCAGCAGCCTCGGGACATTCGAAGAGCAGTTCTTC. It translates to CASSLGTFEEQFF. The variable domain in full, completed from reference TRBV5-4 and TRBJ2-1, reads ETGVTQSPTHLIKTRGQQVTLRCSSQSGHNTVSWYQQALGQGPQFIFQYYREEENGRGNFPPRFSGLQFPNYSSELNVNALELDDSALYLCASSLGTFEEQFFGPGTRLTVL.

This clonotype was observed many times. V usage is TRBV4-1 and J usage is TRBJ2-5; TRBD1 matches at 12 bases. The CDR3 loop spans 15 amino acids. V shed 2 bases and J 5 bases; nucleotides not matched to a gene: 3. CDR1 is MGHRA and CDR2 is YSYEKL in the germline V gene. The CDR3: CASSQTGTGGETQYF. The CDR3 DNA is TGCGCCAGCAGCCAAACCGGGACAGGGGGCGAGACCCAGTACTTC.

This clonotype was observed many times. The V and J genes are TRBV20-1 and TRBJ2-5, with a weak D call TRBD1 (5 bases). Trimming stripped 3 bases from V and 4 bases from J, with 18 bases between. The CDR3 runs 15 residues. Germline V gene sequence: CDR1 DFQATT, CDR2 SNEGSKA (reference sequence). CDR3 protein: CSASAGHLDPETQYF. CDR3 coding DNA: TGCAGTGCTAGTGCCGGACACCTGGATCCAGAGACCCAGTACTTC.

The chain combines TRBV4-2 with TRBJ1-3; D is undetermined. The CDR3 is made up of 21 amino acids. Trimming pared 4 bases from V and 0 bases from J, leaving 28 bases between. Germline V gene sequence: CDR1 LGHNA, CDR2 YNFKEQ. CDR3 sequence: CASSLLLLGRGAADSGNTIYF. The CDR3 DNA follows: TGTGCCAGCAGCCTCCTCCTTCTTGGACGGGGAGCTGCGGACTCTGGAAACACCATATATTTT.

This clonotype was counted ten times or more. The chain has TRBV7-6 and TRBJ2-1; TRBD1 aligns across 7 bases. Germline CDR1 reads SGHVS; CDR2 reads FNYEAQ. The V segment lost 1 base and the J segment 9 bases; nucleotides outside the gene matches: 9. The length of the CDR3 is 15 residues. For the CDR3, the DNA is TGTGCCAGCAGCTTAGGAGGACAGGCTGTCGCTGAGCAGTTCTTC. It encodes CASSLGGQAVAEQFF.

Worth noting for this clonotype: A much bigger clone sits one base away, suggesting this may be a read error. The V and J genes are TRBV9 and TRBJ1-2; the D is unclear. The CDR3 loop spans 13 amino acids. With 0 bases removed from V and 8 bases from J, the gap between germline ends came to 11 bases. Looked up from germline, CDR1 is SGDLS and CDR2 is YYNGEE. CDR3 in DNA: TGTGCCAGCAGCGTAGGGGCGGAGGGAGGCTACACCTTC. As protein: CASSVGAEGGYTF.

This clonotype has at least ten counts. The V gene is TRBV20-1, the J gene TRBJ1-6; D perhaps matches TRBD1 (6 bases). Trimming left V 4 bases short and J 10 bases short, with 14 bases between. The germline CDR1 and CDR2 sequences are DFQATT and SNEGSKA (reference sequence). CDR3 size: 13 residues. The CDR3 DNA reads as TGCAGTGCTACAGCCCAGGGGTCGTCACCCCTCCACTTT. The encoded protein is CSATAQGSSPLHF.

This clonotype was detected only a few times. CDR3 coding DNA: TGCAGTGCTAGTGACTATGGCTACACCTTC. Translated, it gives CSASDYGYTF. The J gene is TRBJ1-2, the V gene TRBV20-1; D is unclear. The CDR3 runs 10 residues. Germline loops: CDR1 DFQATT, CDR2 SNEGSKA (reference sequence). Trimming removed 3 bases at V and 3 bases at J, with 2 bases between.

The sample holds many counts of this clonotype. The chain recombines TRBV12-5 with TRBJ2-3; 9 bases are a match to TRBD1. V lost 1 base, J lost 0 bases, and 8 bases stayed unmatched. CDR1 and CDR2 from the germline V gene are LGHNT and FRNRAP. The CDR3 extends over 18 amino acids. The CDR3 region is CASGLARTGDFSTDTQYF. CDR3 nucleotides: TGTGCTAGTGGTTTGGCCCGGACAGGGGACTTTAGCACAGATACGCAGTATTTT.

This clonotype has at least ten counts. The V call is TRBV7-2, the J call TRBJ2-3; no clear D. The CDR3 covers 13 residues. V dropped 2 bases and J dropped 4 bases, with 7 bases sitting between them. Germline lookup yields CDR1 SGHTA and CDR2 FQGNSA. The CDR3 DNA follows: TGTGCCAGCAGCTTACAGGACGCAGATACGCAGTATTTT. This translates into CASSLQDADTQYF.

In DNA, the CDR3 is TGTGCCAGCAGTTCTTATTCGGGACGGGGTAACTATGGCTACACCTTC. Amino acids: CASSSYSGRGNYGYTF. The chain joins TRBV6-2 or TRBV6-3 to TRBJ1-2; tentative D call: TRBD1 (5 bases). This CDR3 has 16 residues. Germline CDR1 MNHEY, CDR2 SVGEGT. Trimming pared 4 bases from V and 1 base from J, leaving 16 bases between.

This clonotype was seen repeatedly, ten times or more. V is TRBV5-1 and J is TRBJ2-3; 7 bases match TRBD1. CDR3 length: 13 amino acids. J lost 4 bases, V lost 1 base, and 0 bases had no gene match. The germline V gene has CDR1 SGHRS and CDR2 YFSETQ. The CDR3 loop reads CASSLTGADTQYF. CDR3 coding DNA: TGCGCCAGCAGCTTGACAGGGGCAGATACGCAGTATTTT.